These 17 T cell receptor beta chains came from one sample sequenced in a study of Graves' ophthalmopathy and Graves' hyperthyroidism. RNA transcripts were the source from which TCR beta CDR3 regions were amplified. RT-PCR was first run with HTBI primers, then multiplex PCR in a second round. From the multiplex PCR reads, TCRdb called clonotypes with MiXCR, one entry per CDR3 protein. The sample carries about 210,000 distinct CDR3 sequences, roughly 29% recorded once. Input material: peripheral blood. The receptors originated from a man between 50 and 59 years old with Graves' ophthalmopathy.

This clonotype was counted ten times or more. This sequence joins TRBV19 and TRBJ1-5; D might be TRBD1 (5 bases). This CDR3 has 15 amino acids. Trimming took 3 bases from V and 4 from J, leaving 13 bases between them. Germline V CDR1 and CDR2: LNHDA, SQIVND (reference sequence). The CDR3 DNA is TGTGCCAGTAGTATTTTGGTCAGGGAGAATCAGCCCCAGCATTTT. It encodes CASSILVRENQPQHF.

This chain connects TRBV20-1 to TRBJ1-2, with 8 bases fitting TRBD1. Per germline, CDR1 DFQATT and CDR2 SNEGSKA (reference sequence). The CDR3 totals 15 residues. CDR3: CSCAGGTGGLYGYTF. The CDR3, as DNA: TGCAGCTGCGCGGGCGGGACAGGTGGGCTCTATGGCTACACCTTC.

This clonotype appeared many times. The CDR3 region is CASSFASDSYEQYF. In DNA form, the CDR3 reads TGTGCCAGCAGTTTCGCTAGCGACTCCTACGAGCAGTACTTC. The chain employs TRBV27 and TRBJ2-7; tentative D call: TRBD2 (6 bases). The V end lost 3 bases, the J end lost 0 bases, and 9 bases lay between the germline ends. This CDR3 has 14 residues. CDR1 and CDR2 from the germline V gene are MNHEY and SMNVEV (reference sequence).

This clonotype was observed many times. The V gene is TRBV30, the J gene TRBJ1-6; D uncertain. The CDR3 is made up of 12 amino acids. CDR1 and CDR2 from the germline V gene are GTSNPN and SVGIG (reference sequence). V was shortened by 4 bases and J by 5 bases, with 6 bases between the two germline ends. The CDR3 spells CAWTGNNSPLHF. The CDR3 DNA reads as TGTGCCTGGACCGGAAATAATTCACCCCTCCACTTT.

This clonotype occurred many times. The chain is built from TRBV6-5 and TRBJ2-7; D remains unclear. Looked up from germline, CDR1 is MNHEY and CDR2 is SVGAGI. The CDR3 contains 13 residues. Deletions cut 6 bases from V and 2 bases from J, with 11 bases between. The CDR3 nucleotides read TGTGCCAGCAGCCCTCCAAACACCTACGAGCAGTACTTC. Amino acid sequence: CASSPPNTYEQYF.

The chain employs TRBV19 and TRBJ1-3; no clear D gene. This CDR3 is built from 15 residues. The germline V gene has CDR1 LNHDA and CDR2 SQIVND (reference sequence). V lost 7 bases and J lost 0, with 13 bases in between. The chain's CDR3 is CASMEVPSSGNTIYF. CDR3 sequence (DNA): TGTGCCAGTATGGAAGTCCCAAGCTCTGGAAACACCATATATTTT.

The chain is built from TRBV10-3 and TRBJ2-2; D is possibly TRBD1 or TRBD2 (6 bases each). The germline V and J ends were trimmed by 8 bases and 5 bases, with 9 bases remaining between them. The CDR3 is made up of 12 amino acids. The germline CDR1 and CDR2 sequences are ENHRY and SYGVKD. The CDR3 coding sequence is TGTGCCATCGGGGGGCGAACCGGGGAGCTGTTTTTT. It yields the protein CAIGGRTGELFF.

This clonotype has ten or more counts. The chain couples TRBV28 to TRBJ2-7, with D maybe TRBD1 (6 bases). V was clipped by 9 bases and J by 3 bases, with 12 bases between them. Germline CDR1 MDHEN, CDR2 SYDVKM. The CDR3 covers 12 residues. CDR3 amino acids: CASARDNYEQYF. DNA for the CDR3: TGTGCCAGTGCCCGGGACAACTACGAGCAGTACTTC.

This clonotype was seen repeatedly, ten times or more. This chain links TRBV5-4 with TRBJ1-2; D perhaps matches TRBD1 (6 bases). V was shortened by 0 bases and J by 4 bases, with 16 bases between the two germline ends. The germline V gene encodes CDR1 SGHNT and CDR2 YYREEE (reference sequence). The CDR3 contains 16 residues. The CDR3 region is CASSLEQGLKGYGYTF. CDR3 DNA: TGTGCCAGCAGCTTGGAGCAGGGGCTCAAGGGCTATGGCTACACCTTC.

The chain couples TRBV2 to TRBJ2-7; TRBD1 matches at 7 bases. The V segment lost 3 bases and the J segment 2 bases; nucleotides outside the gene matches: 10. CDR1 and CDR2 from the germline V gene are SNHLY and FYNNEI. The CDR3 is made up of 16 amino acids. In DNA, the CDR3 is TGTGCCAGCAGTGACATCCGGGACAGAAGAACCTACGAGCAGTACTTC. As protein: CASSDIRDRRTYEQYF.

The chain uses TRBV28 and TRBJ1-2, with TRBD1 as a possible D gene (6 bases). V lost 5 bases and J 3 bases, leaving 16 bases between the germline ends. CDR1 is MDHEN and CDR2 is SYDVKM in the germline V gene. CDR3 size: 15 residues. CDR3 DNA sequence: TGTGCCAGCAGTACGCTGCACAGGGATCACTATGGCTACACCTTC. This gives the protein CASSTLHRDHYGYTF.

This clonotype was counted ten times or more. This chain connects TRBV27 to TRBJ1-1, with unresolved D. Per the germline V gene, CDR1 is MNHEY and CDR2 is SMNVEV (reference sequence). This CDR3 is 12 amino acids long. V gave up 6 bases and J gave up 1 base, with 6 bases separating them. CDR3 protein: CASSPGNTEAFF. The CDR3 coding sequence is TGTGCCAGCAGCCCCGGGAACACTGAAGCTTTCTTT.

This clonotype was recorded at least ten times. The V gene is TRBV5-1, the J gene TRBJ2-6; D is perhaps TRBD1 (5 bases). CDR1 and CDR2 (germline): SGHRS, YFSETQ. The CDR3 has 15 residues. V was pared by 3 bases and J by 2 bases, with 9 bases between. This chain's CDR3 is CASSYTGTGANVLTF. The CDR3 nucleotides are TGCGCCAGCAGCTACACAGGAACTGGGGCCAACGTCCTGACTTTC.

This clonotype came up many times. The chain joins TRBV12-3 or TRBV12-4 to TRBJ2-2; TRBD2 aligns across 8 bases. The CDR3 contains 16 residues. The trim removed 6 bases at V and 3 bases at J, leaving 9 bases unmatched. The CDR3 DNA reads as TGTGCCAGCAGAGCCCCCGGGACTAGTCACACCGGGGAGCTGTTTTTT. This gives the protein CASRAPGTSHTGELFF.

This clonotype was recorded a few times. This chain joins TRBV28 and TRBJ2-7; 10 nucleotides match TRBD2. V lost 5 bases and J lost 6; bases outside the gene matches: 10. From germline, CDR1 is MDHEN and CDR2 SYDVKM. This CDR3 region has 15 residues. The DNA of the CDR3 is TGTGCCAGCAGTGCCCCAGGGACTAGCGAGGGCGAGCAGTACTTC. This gives the protein CASSAPGTSEGEQYF.

This clonotype has ten or more counts. The chain combines TRBV4-2 with TRBJ2-2; D gene ambiguous. Germline V lookup: CDR1 LGHNA, CDR2 YNFKEQ. The V gene lost 4 bases and the J gene lost 3 bases, with 9 bases spanning the gap. CDR3 length: 14 amino acids. The CDR3 sequence: CASSPIIDTGELFF. CDR3 DNA: TGTGCCAGCAGCCCAATAATAGACACCGGGGAGCTGTTTTTT.

This clonotype was observed many times. The CDR3 DNA follows: TGTGCCAGCAGCCAAGATGGTCAAGCGAACACCGGGGAGCTGTTTTTT. Translating gives CASSQDGQANTGELFF. The genes are TRBV4-2 and TRBJ2-2; D gene ambiguous. The CDR3 totals 16 residues. Trimming removed 0 bases at V and 0 bases at J, with 8 bases between. CDR1 and CDR2 from the germline V gene are LGHNA and YNFKEQ.